This T cell receptor (beta chain) was captured in a study of long-term antiretroviral therapy in people with HIV. Findings and caveats of the study: Increased diversity was seen after ART, yet it remained lower than in transplant donor controls.

An immunoSEQ assay, version v3.0, was performed at survey level. For each individual sample, sequencing targeted roughly 40,000-50,000 T-cell genomes. Produced via immunoSEQ multiplex PCR; TCRdb's table is partial and in-frame only. The sample contains about 15,000 clones, about 80% of which appear only once. The CDR3 runs 19 residues. Per the germline V gene, CDR1 is SGHNT and CDR2 is YYREEE (reference sequence). Unmatched junction bases numbered 12, after V lost 1 base and J lost 2 bases. Turning to this clone: The antigen is unknown.

The chain recombines TRBV5-4 with TRBJ2-1, with TRBD2 matching over 10 bases. The sample in question was unsorted PBMCs, obtained just before starting antiretroviral therapy. The sequence came from a man aged 35-49 years with HIV. DNA for the CDR3: TGTGCCAGCAGCTTGAGAGCGGGAGGGCCCTCTCGCCCCTACAATGAGCAGTTCTTC. It translates to CASSLRAGGPSRPYNEQFF.